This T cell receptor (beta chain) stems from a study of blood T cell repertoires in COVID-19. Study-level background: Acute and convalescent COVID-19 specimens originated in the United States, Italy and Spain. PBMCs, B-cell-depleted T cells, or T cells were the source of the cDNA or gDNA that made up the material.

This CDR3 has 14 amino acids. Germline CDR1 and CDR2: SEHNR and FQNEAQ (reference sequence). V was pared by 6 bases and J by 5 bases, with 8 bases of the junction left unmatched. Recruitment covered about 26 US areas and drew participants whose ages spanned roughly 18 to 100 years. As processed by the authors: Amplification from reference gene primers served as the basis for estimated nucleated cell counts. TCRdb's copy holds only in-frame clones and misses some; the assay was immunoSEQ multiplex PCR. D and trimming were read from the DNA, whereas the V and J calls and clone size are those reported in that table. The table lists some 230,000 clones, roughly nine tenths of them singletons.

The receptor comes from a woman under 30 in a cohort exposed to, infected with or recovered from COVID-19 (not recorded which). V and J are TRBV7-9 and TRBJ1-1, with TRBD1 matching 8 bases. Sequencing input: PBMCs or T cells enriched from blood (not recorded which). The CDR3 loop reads CASREGQGWTEAFF. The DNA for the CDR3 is TGTGCCAGCAGGGAAGGACAGGGTTGGACTGAAGCTTTCTTT.